Listed here are 3 T cell receptor beta chains from one sample, sequenced in a study of blood T cell repertoires in COVID-19. The assay was immunoSEQ multiplex PCR, and TCRdb's table has in-frame clones only and misses some. Of approximately 46,000 clones in the sample, roughly nine tenths were seen once. Specimen: peripheral blood. The receptors derive from a man between 70 and 80 years old with active COVID-19.

This rearrangement joins TRBV6-5 to TRBJ1-5; no definite D call. Deletions cut 7 bases from V and 4 bases from J, with 14 bases between. The CDR3 totals 14 residues. Per germline, CDR1 MNHEY and CDR2 SVGAGI. The chain's CDR3 is CASTRTGMNQPQHF. The CDR3 DNA reads as TGTGCCAGCACTCGAACCGGGATGAATCAGCCCCAGCATTTT.

This clone was found once. The V gene is TRBV4-1, the J gene TRBJ1-1; the match to TRBD1 covers 7 bases. V trimming: 0 bases; J trimming: 0 bases; junction bases outside the gene matches: 7. CDR1 and CDR2 (germline): MGHRA, YSYEKL. This CDR3 region has 17 residues. CDR3 DNA: TGCGCCAGCAGCCAAGATGGCCCGGACAGGTTGAACACTGAAGCTTTCTTT. Protein: CASSQDGPDRLNTEAFF.

The chain is built from TRBV6-5 and TRBJ2-5; 8 bases line up with TRBD2. V trimming: 7 bases; J trimming: 4 bases; junction bases outside the gene matches: 2. This CDR3 region has 12 residues. The germline CDR1 and CDR2 sequences are MNHEY and SVGAGI. The CDR3 loop is CASTGTRETQYF. In nucleotides, the CDR3 is TGTGCCAGCACCGGGACTAGAGAGACCCAGTACTTC.